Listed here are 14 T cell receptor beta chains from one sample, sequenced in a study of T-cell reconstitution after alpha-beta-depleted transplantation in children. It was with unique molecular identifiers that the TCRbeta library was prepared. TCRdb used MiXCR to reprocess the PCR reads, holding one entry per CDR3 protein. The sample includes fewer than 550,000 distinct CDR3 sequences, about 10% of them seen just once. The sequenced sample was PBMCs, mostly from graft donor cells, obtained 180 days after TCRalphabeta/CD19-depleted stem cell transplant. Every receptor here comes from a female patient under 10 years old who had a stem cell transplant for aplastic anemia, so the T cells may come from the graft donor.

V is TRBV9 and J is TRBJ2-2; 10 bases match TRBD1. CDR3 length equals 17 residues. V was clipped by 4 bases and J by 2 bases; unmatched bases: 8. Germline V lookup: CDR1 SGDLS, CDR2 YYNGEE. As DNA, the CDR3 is TGTGCCAGCAGCACCACGACAGGGGGCGCAAACACCGGGGAGCTGTTTTTT. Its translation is CASSTTTGGANTGELFF.

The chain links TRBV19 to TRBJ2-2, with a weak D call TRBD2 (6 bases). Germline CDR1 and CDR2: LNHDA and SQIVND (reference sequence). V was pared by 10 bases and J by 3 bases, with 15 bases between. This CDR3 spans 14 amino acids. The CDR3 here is CATTQWGDTGELFF. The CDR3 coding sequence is TGTGCCACCACACAGTGGGGGGACACCGGGGAGCTGTTTTTT. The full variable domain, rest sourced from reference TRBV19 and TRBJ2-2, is DGGITQSPKYLFRKEGQNVTLSCEQNLNHDAMYWYRQDPGQGLRLIYYSQIVNDFQKGDIAEGYSVSREKKESFPLTVTSAQKNPTAFYLCATTQWGDTGELFFGEGSRLTVL.

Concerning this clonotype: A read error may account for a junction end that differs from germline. CDR3 DNA sequence: TGTGCCAGCAGCCCCCTTCTTCGTGCTCTCCAGGGGGCGCGGAACACCGGGGAGCCGTTTTTT. Encoded protein: CASSPLLRALQGARNTGEPFF. The V call is TRBV7-6, the J call TRBJ2-2; TRBD1 aligns across 8 bases. CDR3 length: 21 residues. Germline V lookup: CDR1 SGHVS, CDR2 FNYEAQ.

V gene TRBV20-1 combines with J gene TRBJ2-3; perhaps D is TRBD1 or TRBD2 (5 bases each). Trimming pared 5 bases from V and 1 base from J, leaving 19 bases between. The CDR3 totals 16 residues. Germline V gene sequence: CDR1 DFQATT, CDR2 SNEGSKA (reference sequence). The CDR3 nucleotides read TGCAGTGCTCGCCAGGGTGCGAGAGGGGGCACAGATACGCAGTATTTT. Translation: CSARQGARGGTDTQYF.

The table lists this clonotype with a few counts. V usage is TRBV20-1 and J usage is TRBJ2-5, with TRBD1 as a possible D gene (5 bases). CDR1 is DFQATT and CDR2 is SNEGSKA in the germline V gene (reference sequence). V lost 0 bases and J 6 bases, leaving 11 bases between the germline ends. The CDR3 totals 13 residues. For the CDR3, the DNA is TGCAGTGCTAGAGATCAGGGTAGGCAGACCCAGTACTTC. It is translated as CSARDQGRQTQYF.

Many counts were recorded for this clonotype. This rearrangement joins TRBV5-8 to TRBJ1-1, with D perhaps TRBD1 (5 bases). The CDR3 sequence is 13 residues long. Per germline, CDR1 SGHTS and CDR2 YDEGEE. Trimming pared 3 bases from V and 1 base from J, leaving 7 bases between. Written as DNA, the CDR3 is TGTGCCAGCAGCTGGGACGGGAACACTGAAGCTTTCTTT. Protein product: CASSWDGNTEAFF.

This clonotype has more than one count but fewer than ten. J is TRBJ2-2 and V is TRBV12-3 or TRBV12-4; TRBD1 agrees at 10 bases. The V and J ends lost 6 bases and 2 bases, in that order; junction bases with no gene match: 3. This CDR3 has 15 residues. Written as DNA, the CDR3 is TGTGCCAGCAGCTGGGACAGGGGAAACACCGGGGAGCTGTTTTTT. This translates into CASSWDRGNTGELFF.

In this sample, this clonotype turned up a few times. The DNA for the CDR3 is TGTGCCAGCAGTTTCCGGATGGGCGGCTACACCTTC. It specifies CASSFRMGGYTF. The chain employs TRBV12-3 or TRBV12-4 and TRBJ1-2; D is unclear. This CDR3 spans 12 amino acids. Trimming cost V 3 bases and J 8 bases, with 10 bases left between them.

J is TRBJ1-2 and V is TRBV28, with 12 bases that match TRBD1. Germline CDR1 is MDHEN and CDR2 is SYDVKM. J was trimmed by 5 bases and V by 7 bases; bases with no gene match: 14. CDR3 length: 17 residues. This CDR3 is CASTVEVGGQGAYGYTF. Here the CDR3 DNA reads TGTGCCAGCACCGTAGAGGTGGGGGGACAGGGGGCTTATGGCTACACCTTC.

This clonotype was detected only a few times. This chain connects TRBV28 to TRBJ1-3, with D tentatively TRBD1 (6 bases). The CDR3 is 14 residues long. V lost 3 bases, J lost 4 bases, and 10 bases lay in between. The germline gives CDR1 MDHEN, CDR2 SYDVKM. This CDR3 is CASSFGGAGNTIYF. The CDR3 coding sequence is TGTGCCAGCAGTTTCGGGGGCGCGGGAAACACCATATATTTT. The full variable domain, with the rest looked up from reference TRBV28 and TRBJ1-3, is DVKVTQSSRYLVKRTGEKVFLECVQDMDHENMFWYRQDPGLGLRLIYFSYDVKMKEKGDIPEGYSVSREKKERFSLILESASTNQTSMYLCASSFGGAGNTIYFGEGSWLTVV.

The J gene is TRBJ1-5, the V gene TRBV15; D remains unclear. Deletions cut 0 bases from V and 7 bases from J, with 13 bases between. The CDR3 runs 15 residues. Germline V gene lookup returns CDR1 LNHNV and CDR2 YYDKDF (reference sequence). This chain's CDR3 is CATSREKGSNQPQHF. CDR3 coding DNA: TGTGCCACCAGCAGAGAGAAAGGGTCCAACCAGCCCCAGCATTTT. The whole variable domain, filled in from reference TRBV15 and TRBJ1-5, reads DAMVIQNPRYQVTQFGKPVTLSCSQTLNHNVMYWYQQKSSQAPKLLFHYYDKDFNNEADTPDNFQSRRPNTSFCFLDIRSPGLGDTAMYLCATSREKGSNQPQHFGDGTRLSIL.

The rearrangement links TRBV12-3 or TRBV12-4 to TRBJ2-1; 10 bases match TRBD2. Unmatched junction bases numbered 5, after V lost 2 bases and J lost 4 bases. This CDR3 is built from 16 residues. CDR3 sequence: CASSLLAGVRYNEQFF. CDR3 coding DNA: TGTGCCAGCAGTTTACTAGCGGGAGTCCGTTACAATGAGCAGTTCTTC.

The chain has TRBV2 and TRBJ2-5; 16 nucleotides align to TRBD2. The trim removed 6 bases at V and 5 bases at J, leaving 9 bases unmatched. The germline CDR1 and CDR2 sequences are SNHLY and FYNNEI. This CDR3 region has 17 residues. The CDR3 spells CASSGTSGRAPRETQYF. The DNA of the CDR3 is TGTGCCAGCAGCGGGACTAGCGGGAGGGCGCCGAGGGAGACCCAGTACTTC.

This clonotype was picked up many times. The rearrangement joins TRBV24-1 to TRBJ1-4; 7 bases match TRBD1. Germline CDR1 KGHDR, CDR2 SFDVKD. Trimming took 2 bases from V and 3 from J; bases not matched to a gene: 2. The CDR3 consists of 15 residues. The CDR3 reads CATSDSGTANEKLFF. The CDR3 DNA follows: TGTGCCACCAGTGATTCCGGGACAGCTAATGAAAAACTGTTTTTT.